The TCR beta chain under discussion was sequenced for a study of blood T cell repertoires in COVID-19. Study as a whole: The United States, Italy and Spain supplied acute and convalescent COVID-19 samples. PBMCs, B-cell-depleted T cells, or T cells provided the cDNA or gDNA that made up the material.

Clones were sequenced by immunoSEQ multiplex PCR, and TCRdb holds only the in-frame ones, with some missing. Among 200,000 to 250,000 clones listed, about nine tenths were seen once. Participants had their cohort set by participant-reported clinical history. Two negative PCRs, clearance, or symptom resolution characterized the recovered Cohort 3 donors. The trim removed 4 bases at V and 1 base at J, leaving 10 bases unmatched. CDR1 is SGHAT and CDR2 is FQNNGV in the germline V gene. The CDR3 covers 17 residues. Sequenced material: PBMCs or T cells enriched from blood (not recorded which). This sequence joins TRBV11-2 and TRBJ1-2, with 9 bases matching TRBD1. This receptor was taken from a woman younger than 45 who had recovered from COVID-19. The CDR3 sequence is CASSSGQGNRFNYGYTF. CDR3 nucleotides: TGTGCCAGCAGCTCCGGACAGGGGAACAGATTTAACTATGGCTACACCTTC.